The text below deals with one T cell receptor (beta chain). This clone was counted once. Its antigen remains unidentified. The record has no base qualities; no much larger clone is one base away. The sample is drawn from a study of blood T cell repertoires in COVID-19 (dated by TCRdb to about 2020). Describing the broader study: Samples from collaborators originated in the United States, Italy and Spain and spanned both the acute and convalescent phases of COVID-19. The sample metadata nearly always contained a de-identified subject ID, COVID-19 status, age in years and sex. The material from the prospective study consisted of cDNA or gDNA derived from T cells, B-cell-depleted T cells, or PBMCs. Where available, HLA class I and class II types were obtained from metadata supplied by the sample provider rather than from assay-based typing. Samples came from the ongoing ImmuneRACE study (first 160 participants) plus 1,254 subjects from 6 global collaborators. The dataset comprised deeply sampled blood TCRbeta repertoires from subjects exposed to, actively infected with, or recovered from COVID-19. The repertoires were made available in a free public database intended to serve as a resource for research on the immune response to SARS-CoV-2.

Whole blood was collected in K2EDTA tubes by collaborating institutions according to the institutions' own protocols. For TCRbeta analysis, collaborators shipped samples as frozen whole blood, isolated PBMCs, or DNA extracted from either of those sample types. The paper's findings and limits, for the study overall: The quantity of clinical and demographic metadata differed by source and by participant and was supplied without curation.

The CDR3 runs 15 amino acids, cysteine and phenylalanine included. The CDR3 DNA has 45 bases and is translated from base 1. Cut back by 2 bases and 3 bases, the V and J ends lie 15 bases apart. Via the germline V gene (reference sequence), CDR1 is SGHNT and CDR2 YYREEE. TCRbeta CDR3 regions were amplified from genomic DNA by means of the immunoSEQ Assay, a bias-controlled multiplex PCR. In the original analysis: Nucleated cell counts per sample were estimated from amplification of reference gene primers within the assay. Sequence reads were collapsed and filtered to measure the absolute abundance of every unique TCRbeta CDR3 rearrangement. For each sample, productive Simpson clonality was calculated by taking the square root of Simpson's diversity index across productive rearrangements. TCRdb obtained this table from immuneACCESS and retained in-frame rearrangements with V and J assigned. These tables miss some clones; where compared with another copy, unresolved V genes account for less than half of the shortfall, and the remainder is unexplained. V, J and clone size are those of that table, while D and trimming were read from the DNA. This sample lists about 180,000 clones; 65% to 90% were detected once. Of the sample, under 9.5% falls within the top ten clones.

The sequence links TRBV5-4 to TRBJ2-7; TRBD1 is a weak D gene call, 7 bases matching. This receptor was identified in a man aged 45-60 years with active or convalescent COVID-19. What was sequenced was peripheral blood. The encoded CDR3 is CASSFRSGGNYEQYF. The nucleotide sequence reads as follows: TGTGCCAGCAGCTTTAGGTCAGGGGGGAACTACGAGCAGTACTTC.